A selection of T cell receptor beta chains follows, all from one sample in a study of blood T cell repertoires in COVID-19. Profiled with immunoSEQ multiplex PCR; TCRdb holds only in-frame clones, not every one. The sample shows roughly 49,000 clones, more than 85% of them seen only once. Sequences were obtained from peripheral blood. The receptors here all came from a man in his sixties with COVID-19, enrolled during active disease. Each CDR3 is given with its conserved first and last residue. A D gene is named only where the DNA matches it firmly. Clone sizes are given selectively: once, few, many, or a class where the clone is expanded.

abundance	j_gene	d_gene	v_gene	CDR3nt	CDR3aa
.	TRBJ1-1	TRBD1	TRBV19	TGTGCCAGTAGTATACCCACAGGGGGCGTCCGAGCTGAAGCTTTCTTT	CASSIPTGGVRAEAFF
once	TRBJ1-6	TRBD1	TRBV3-1/TRBV3-2	TGTGCCAGCAGCCTACGACAGGGTGATAATTCACCCCTCCACTTT	CASSLRQGDNSPLHF
.	TRBJ1-4	.	TRBV6-5	TGTGCCAGCAGTTACTCGGATGCGAGTCGGGATGAAAAACTGTTTTTT	CASSYSDASRDEKLFF
.	TRBJ2-7	.	TRBV19	TGTGCCAGTAGTTCAAATCCGGGACAAATCTCCTACGAGCAGTACTTC	CASSSNPGQISYEQYF
.	TRBJ2-4	.	TRBV5-1	TGCGCCAGCAGCTCGGACAGTTCCATTCAGTACTTC	CASSSDSSIQYF
once	TRBJ1-1	.	TRBV27	TGTGCCAGCGGGACTCAAAGGATTCAGGAAGCTTTCTTT	CASGTQRIQEAFF
.	TRBJ2-7	.	TRBV4-2	TGTGCCAGCAGCCAAGACAGGAACTACGAGCAGTACTTC	CASSQDRNYEQYF
.	TRBJ1-1	TRBD1	TRBV29-1	TGCAGCGTGAAGGGACAGGGAAACACTGAAGCTTTCTTT	CSVKGQGNTEAFF
.	TRBJ1-5	TRBD1	TRBV28	TGTGCCAGCAGTTCCCCGGACAGGGGACACCAGCCCCAGCATTTT	CASSSPDRGHQPQHF
.	TRBJ1-2	TRBD1	TRBV11-1	TGTGCCAGCAGCCATGGGACAGCCTCAGAAGGCTACACCTTC	CASSHGTASEGYTF
.	TRBJ2-7	.	TRBV5-1	TGCGCCAGCAGCTTGGGTGACTCAAGCTCCTACGAGCAGTACTTC	CASSLGDSSSYEQYF
.	TRBJ2-7	.	TRBV21-1	TGTGCCAGCAGCAAGGAGGGTTCCTACGAGCAGTACTTC	CASSKEGSYEQYF
.	TRBJ2-2	.	TRBV5-1	TGCGCCAGCACCCGCGAGGGGACTCCCGGGGAGCTGTTTTTT	CASTREGTPGELFF